This TCR beta chain is drawn from a study of OX40 agonist ivuxolimab in advanced cancers. With respect to the entire study: Ivuxolimab, which targeted the costimulatory receptor OX40 (CD134), was an agonistic, fully human IgG2 monoclonal antibody. The paper covers the monotherapy dose-escalation part of the phase I ivuxolimab trial, which included N ≈ 57 patients. Intravenous ivuxolimab was administered to patients every 2 weeks at six dose levels: 0.01, 0.1, 0.3, 1.5, 3 and 10 mg/kg. Patients were allowed to have had prior anti-PD-1, anti-PD-L1 or anti-CTLA-4 therapy, and approximately 40% of the dose-escalation patients had been treated with checkpoint inhibitors. Three dose-escalation patients achieved partial responses, one with hepatocellular carcinoma and two with cutaneous melanoma. The dose-escalation cohort was almost 85% male with a mean age of approximately 60 years, ranging from roughly 23 to 79. Among the 52 dose-escalation patients, roughly 20 had hepatocellular carcinoma, approximately 15 melanoma, 9 renal cell carcinoma and 9 head and neck cancer. Peripheral TCRbeta sequencing was intended to test whether TCR sequence diversity was altered and clonal T-cell expansion was caused by ivuxolimab.

The trial excluded patients who had a history of autoimmune disease or who were on systemic immunosuppression. In every dose cohort, peripheral blood was drawn for TCR sequencing at baseline, cycle 4 day 1, and cycle 7 day 1. The samples were taken from a phase I, first-in-human, multicenter, open-label dose-escalation trial of ivuxolimab. Adults with locally advanced or metastatic melanoma, renal cell carcinoma, hepatocellular carcinoma or head and neck squamous cell carcinoma were enrolled in the trial. Before TCR sequencing, CD4+ T cells and CD8+ T cells were sorted from peripheral blood as separate populations. For sequencing of the TCRbeta CDR3 region, genomic DNA was extracted from the sorted cells. TCRbeta CDR3 regions were sequenced using the immunoSEQ Assay. TCRdb mirrors the immuneACCESS table, restricted to in-frame sequences. Some clones are absent from its copies; in checked studies, under half trace to an unresolved V gene, and the reason for the others is unknown. Here the sample has about 63,000 clones; about 83% occur a single time. The ten top clones hold 0.6% to 0.7% of the sample.

Results the study describes overall, beyond this receptor: In the 0.1-3.0 mg/kg groups, partial responders had among the lowest normalized peripheral clonal expansion, particularly in CD8+ T cells. The antigen specificity of the clonally expanded peripheral T cells was not determined. At doses of 0.1 to 3.0 mg/kg, clonal expansion of both CD4+ and CD8+ blood T cells was observed from baseline to week 6. After ivuxolimab, more expanded clones were found on average in CD8+ T cells than in CD4+ T cells. Low levels of normalized T-cell clonal expansion were also shown by some nonresponding patients.

Compared with germline, V lacks 3 bases and J lacks 5 bases; bases without a gene match: 2. The germline V gene (reference sequence) gives CDR1 as GTSNPN and CDR2 as SVGIG. The CDR3 runs 12 amino acids, cysteine and phenylalanine included. The sequence is cut down to CDR3 DNA, 36 bases in frame from base 1. Note on this clone: The target of this receptor is not known. One base away there is no much larger clone; base qualities are not given.

Sequences were derived from CD4+ or CD8+ T cells sorted from blood, sampled in a trial of the OX40 agonist ivuxolimab. The clonotype was recovered from an adult with an advanced solid tumor such as melanoma, head and neck, liver or kidney cancer. The sequence is built from TRBV30 and TRBJ2-5; 8 bases in the junction line up with TRBD1. The nucleotide sequence is TGTGCCTGGAGCAGGGGGCGGGAGACCCAGTACTTC. Its protein reads: CAWSRGRETQYF. The variable domain in full, with residues beyond the CDR3 obtained from the reference TRBV30 and TRBJ2-5 genes, is SQTIHQWPATLVQPVGSPLSLECTVEGTSNPNLYWYRQAAGRGLQLLFYSVGIGQISSEVPQNLSASRPQDRQFILSSKKLLLSDSGFYLCAWSRGRETQYFGPGTRLLVL.